This T cell receptor beta chain stems from a study of OX40 agonist ivuxolimab in advanced cancers. General observations from the study: On average, a greater number of expanded clones characterised CD8+ T cells relative to CD4+. Researchers did not establish what antigens the expanded peripheral T cells target.

Trimming left V 3 bases short and J 3 bases short, with 30 bases between. CDR1 is SGDLS and CDR2 is YYNGEE in the germline V gene. The CDR3 has 20 amino acids. As for this clone: Its target is unknown.

TCRdb's table, derived via immunoSEQ multiplex PCR, lists solely in-frame clones and lacks some. The table lists nearly 110,000 clones, 85% to 95% of them singletons. The sample here was CD4+ or CD8+ T cells sorted from blood, taken in a trial of the OX40 agonist ivuxolimab. This chain uses TRBV9 with TRBJ1-2, with a possible D match to TRBD1 (6 bases). The sequence came from an adult with an advanced solid tumor such as melanoma, head and neck, liver or kidney cancer. For the CDR3, the DNA is TGTGCCAGCAGCGGATCTCCCGGGACGTTGGGGGGGGCTATGGACTATGGCTACACCTTC. Translation: CASSGSPGTLGGAMDYGYTF.